Shown below are 27 T cell receptor beta chains from a single sample sequenced in a study of T cells in women clearing cervical HPV infection. Assay used: immunoSEQ multiplex PCR; TCRdb lists only in-frame clones, some missing. Its table lists about 22,000 clones. The specimen was blood buffy coat. The receptors were gathered from a woman aged 18 to 75 with a cervical HPV16 infection that either progressed to CIN3+ or cleared (not recorded which).

A note on this clone: The read stops 3 residues short of the end of the CDR3; the missing end is completed from the germline J gene. The chain combines TRBV18 with TRBJ2-1; D not resolved. Germline V gene lookup returns CDR1 KGHSH and CDR2 LQKENI. The CDR3 length is 13 residues. Trimming took 3 bases from V and 7 from J, leaving 10 bases between them. CDR3: CASSPAGLNEQFF. CDR3 bases read: TGTGCCAGCTCACCGGCTGGGCTTAATGAG. The full variable domain, its missing parts supplied by reference TRBV18 and TRBJ2-1, is NAGVMQNPRHLVRRRGQEARLRCSPMKGHSHVYWYRQLPEEGLKFMVYLQKENIIDESGMPKERFSAEFPKEGPSILRIQQVVRGDSAAYFCASSPAGLNEQFFGPGTRLTVL.

Comment on this clone: Read sequence stops 3 residues before the CDR3 end, and the germline J gene provides the missing end. The chain employs TRBV9 and TRBJ2-5; 10 nucleotides match TRBD2. The germline V gene encodes CDR1 SGDLS and CDR2 YYNGEE. The CDR3 contains 15 residues. Trimming removed 2 bases from V and 2 bases from J; junction bases left unmatched: 3. The CDR3 protein is CASSVPAGGQETQYF. CDR3 DNA (partial): TGTGCCAGCAGCGTTCCAGCGGGGGGGCAAGAGACC.

Note on this clone: The read terminates 3 residues before the CDR3 end, so the remaining end is supplied by the germline J gene. The rearrangement joins TRBV2 to TRBJ1-6, with 7 bases identical to TRBD1. The ends lost 6 bases at V and 6 bases at J; junction bases unmatched: 5. The CDR3 runs 14 residues. Germline V gene data show CDR1 as SNHLY and CDR2 as FYNNEI. The CDR3 reads CASSRRQGNSPLHF. CDR3 bases read: TGTGCCAGCAGCCGCCGACAGGGTAATTCACCC.

As regards this clone: The read ends 3 residues shy of where the CDR3 ends; the end is completed using the germline J gene. The rearrangement joins TRBV20-1 to TRBJ2-4; D is undetermined. Germline CDR1 DFQATT, CDR2 SNEGSKA (reference sequence). There are 13 residues in the CDR3. CDR3 bases read: TGCAGTGCTAGAGAACCTAGAAAACGTATT. This sequence encodes CSAREPRKRI. Given in full, the CDR3 is CSAREPRKRIQYF.

Points on this clone: The CDR3 extends 3 residues past the end of the read, so its final part is completed from the germline J gene. Other DNA sequences in the sample encode the same CDR3. This chain joins TRBV5-3 and TRBJ1-4, with D possibly being TRBD1 (6 bases). TRBV5-3 is sorted into the ORF group, with uncertain function. This CDR3 has 15 residues. V was shortened by 4 bases and J by 6 bases, with 16 bases between the two germline ends. This CDR3 is CARSPRQVGYEKLFF. The part of the CDR3 DNA that was read is TGTGCCAGAAGCCCAAGACAGGTTGGTTATGAAAAA.

In regard to this clone: The junction departs from the called germline gene at one end, perhaps through a read error. The sequenced fragment ends 3 residues before the CDR3 boundary, so the rest is inferred from the germline J gene. The chain links TRBV4-2 to TRBJ2-3; a possible D gene is TRBD1 (6 bases). The CDR3 is 14 residues long. From germline, CDR1 is LGHNA and CDR2 YNFKEQ. The CDR3 loop is CASSQDFRGDTQYF. CDR3 DNA, as far as it was read: TGCGCCAGCAGCCAAGATTTCAGGGGAGATACG.

Concerning this clone itself: The CDR3 end is not reached by the read, which stops 3 residues before it; the germline J gene fills it in. The rearrangement uses TRBV5-1 and TRBJ2-1; possible D gene TRBD1, 6 bases. CDR3 length: 15 residues. CDR1 is SGHRS, CDR2 YFSETQ, per germline. Trimming cost V 0 bases and J 5 bases, with 12 bases left between them. CDR3 DNA (partial): TGCGCCAGCAGCTTGGCGTCAGGGGATCACAATGAG. It translates to CASSLASGDHNE. The whole CDR3 reads CASSLASGDHNEQFF.

The CDR3 DNA, read in part, is TGTGCCAGCTCACCCGGGATTCTTACAGGGGGCCCGCTTATTGAG. It encodes CASSPGILTGGPLIE. In full, the CDR3 reads CASSPGILTGGPLIEQFF. The rearrangement uses TRBV18 and TRBJ2-1; 9 bases are a match to TRBD1. Read coverage stops 3 residues before the CDR3 terminus; the germline J gene supplies the remainder. The CDR3 totals 18 residues. The germline V gene has CDR1 KGHSH and CDR2 LQKENI. Losses at the gene ends were 3 bases for V and 9 bases for J; bases not matched to a gene: 18.

For this clone: The DNA ends 3 residues before the CDR3 does, and the rest of the CDR3 is filled in from the germline J gene. The V and J genes are TRBV4-1 and TRBJ1-4, with D maybe TRBD1 (5 bases). There are 14 residues in the CDR3. Trimming took off 3 bases at V and 7 bases at J, with 12 bases between the two ends. Germline-derived CDR1 and CDR2 are MGHRA and YSYEKL. The CDR3 loop is CASSHPGYLEKLFF. The covered CDR3 bases are TGCGCCAGCAGCCACCCAGGGTATCTTGAAAAA.

Remarks on this clone: Coverage ceases 3 residues before the CDR3 finishes, and the germline J gene fills in the end. The chain combines TRBV5-4 with TRBJ2-3; D unresolved. The germline V gene has CDR1 SGHNT and CDR2 YYREEE (reference sequence). There are 11 residues in the CDR3. Trimming cost V 2 bases and J 5 bases, with 3 bases left between them. CDR3 protein: CASSFIDTQYF. The CDR3 bases that were read are TGTGCCAGCAGCTTTATAGATACG.

Comments on this clone: Coverage ceases 3 residues before the CDR3 finishes, and the germline J gene fills in the end. This chain joins TRBV30 and TRBJ2-6; 8 bases line up with TRBD1. V dropped 1 base and J dropped 1; count of bases not matched to a gene: 6. The germline V gene has CDR1 GTSNPN and CDR2 SVGIG (reference sequence). The CDR3 is 17 residues long. The CDR3 bases that were read are TGTGCCTGGAGTGGCAAGACAGGGGTTTCTGGGGCCAACGTC. The encoded protein is CAWSGKTGVSGANV. The whole CDR3 reads CAWSGKTGVSGANVLTF.

The CDR3: CASNTLAMNTEAFF. The CDR3 bases that were read are TGTGCCAGCAATACATTAGCGATGAACACTGAA. This chain links TRBV28 with TRBJ1-1; no clear D gene. The read falls 3 residues short of the CDR3 end, and the missing part is taken from the germline J gene. Trimming pared 7 bases from V and 0 bases from J, leaving 12 bases between. The CDR3 spans 14 residues. Germline values: CDR1 MDHEN, CDR2 SYDVKM.

Note on this clone: The CDR3 goes on 3 residues after the read ends, and that part is filled in from the germline J gene. The chain combines TRBV7-2 with TRBJ1-2; 7 nucleotides align to TRBD1. Germline V gives CDR1 SGHTA, CDR2 FQGNSA. This CDR3 has 15 residues. V lost 5 bases, J lost 2 bases, and 8 bases stayed unmatched. The CDR3 loop reads CASSPSGTENYGYTF. The CDR3 bases that were read are TGTGCCAGCAGCCCCTCCGGGACAGAGAACTATGGC.

Note on this clone: The read stops 3 residues short of the end of the CDR3; the missing end is completed from the germline J gene. The chain combines TRBV28 with TRBJ1-4, with D perhaps matching TRBD1 (5 bases). The V and J ends lost 2 bases and 4 bases respectively, with 11 bases between them. The V gene's germline CDR1 is MDHEN and CDR2 SYDVKM. The CDR3 spans 15 residues. CDR3 sequence: CASSLGGSLNEKLFF. CDR3 bases read: TGTGCCAGCAGTTTAGGGGGGAGTCTTAATGAAAAA. The full variable domain, rest sourced from reference TRBV28 and TRBJ1-4, is DVKVTQSSRYLVKRTGEKVFLECVQDMDHENMFWYRQDPGLGLRLIYFSYDVKMKEKGDIPEGYSVSREKKERFSLILESASTNQTSMYLCASSLGGSLNEKLFFGSGTQLSVL.

Regarding this clone: The observed sequence ends 3 residues before the CDR3 terminus, with the missing tail filled in from the germline J gene. The J gene is TRBJ2-7, the V gene TRBV19; 8 bases map to TRBD2. With V trimmed by 6 bases and J by 0 bases, 7 bases remained unmatched. The CDR3 has 15 amino acids. In germline, CDR1 is LNHDA, CDR2 SQIVND (reference sequence). The chain's CDR3 is CASRSGGVGSYEQYF. The part of the CDR3 DNA that was read is TGTGCCAGTAGATCGGGGGGGGTAGGCTCCTACGAG.

Of note for this clone: The sequence runs out 3 residues before the end of the CDR3; the remainder is reconstructed from the germline J gene. This chain uses TRBV30 with TRBJ1-2; 9 positions agree with TRBD1. Germline assignment: CDR1 GTSNPN and CDR2 SVGIG (reference sequence). The length of the CDR3 is 13 residues. The CDR3 region is CAWEPGTGTDYTF. The CDR3 bases that were read are TGTGCCTGGGAACCCGGGACAGGGACCGAC.

As regards this clone: The read gets to within 3 residues of the CDR3 end, and the germline J gene fills in the rest. The chain uses TRBV23-1 and TRBJ1-2, with D uncertain. TRBV23-1 is noted as an ORF with a role that remains uncertain. CDR3 length: 17 amino acids. CDR3 DNA (partial): TGCGCCAGCAGTCAATCGTGGCGTCTAGCGGGGAAGGATGAC. It yields the protein CASSQSWRLAGKDD. The CDR3, in full, reads CASSQSWRLAGKDDYTF.

Comments on this clone: The CDR3 goes on 3 residues after the read ends, and that part is filled in from the germline J gene. The chain couples TRBV5-1 to TRBJ2-2; tentatively, D is TRBD2 (6 bases). Germline assignment: CDR1 SGHRS and CDR2 YFSETQ. Trimming shortened V by 0 bases and J by 0 bases, and 12 bases separated the two germline ends. CDR3 length equals 17 residues. The CDR3 DNA, read in part, is TGCGCCAGCAGCTTGGCTACGGGGGTGACGAACACCGGGGAG. Amino acids: CASSLATGVTNTGE. In full, the CDR3 is CASSLATGVTNTGELFF.

On this clone itself: The sequence runs out 3 residues before the end of the CDR3; the remainder is reconstructed from the germline J gene. The rearrangement uses TRBV19 and TRBJ1-2; 10 bases map to TRBD1. Germline assignment: CDR1 LNHDA and CDR2 SQIVND (reference sequence). The V segment lost 7 bases and the J segment 1 base; nucleotides outside the gene matches: 6. The CDR3 is 15 amino acids. The CDR3 is CASNLGQGGNYGYTF. The covered CDR3 bases are TGTGCCAGTAACCTAGGACAGGGGGGTAACTATGGC. Based on the CDR3 plus reference TRBV19 and TRBJ1-2, the full variable domain is DGGITQSPKYLFRKEGQNVTLSCEQNLNHDAMYWYRQDPGQGLRLIYYSQIVNDFQKGDIAEGYSVSREKKESFPLTVTSAQKNPTAFYLCASNLGQGGNYGYTFGSGTRLTVV.

Notes on this clone: The missing CDR3 end, 3 residues past where the read stops, is filled in from the germline J gene. The rearrangement uses TRBV7-9 and TRBJ2-4; D gene ambiguous. Looked up from germline, CDR1 is SEHNR and CDR2 is FQNEAQ (reference sequence). The CDR3 spans 15 residues. The CDR3 spells CASSSQTQANYGQYF. The DNA read from the CDR3 is TGTGCCAGCAGCTCCCAAACACAAGCTAACTATGGT.

With respect to this clone: The CDR3 end is not reached by the read, which stops 3 residues before it; the germline J gene fills it in. The chain carries TRBV5-6 and TRBJ2-7, with a weak D call TRBD2 (6 bases). The CDR3 is 14 amino acids. Germline CDR1 and CDR2: SGHDT and YYEEEE. V was clipped by 0 bases and J by 6 bases, with 13 bases between them. The CDR3 DNA, read in part, is TGTGCCAGCAGCTTGGAATACGCGGGGAGCGAG. Amino acids: CASSLEYAGSE. The CDR3 in its entirety is CASSLEYAGSEQYF. The entire variable domain, with the rest obtained from reference TRBV5-6 and TRBJ2-7, is as follows: DAGVTQSPTHLIKTRGQQVTLRCSPKSGHDTVSWYQQALGQGPQFIFQYYEEEERQRGNFPDRFSGHQFPNYSSELNVNALLLGDSALYLCASSLEYAGSEQYFGPGTRLTVT.

Notes on this clone: The CDR3 is cut off 3 residues early in the read; its end comes from the germline J gene. The chain is built from TRBV29-1 and TRBJ2-5, with 8 nucleotides matching TRBD2. The CDR3 contains 15 residues. The V and J ends lost 7 bases and 5 bases, in that order; junction bases with no gene match: 15. Per the germline V gene, CDR1 is SQVTM and CDR2 is ANQGSEA. CDR3 region: CSALLGRLARETQYF. CDR3 DNA (partial): TGCAGCGCTTTATTAGGTCGACTAGCGAGGGAGACC.

Concerning this clone itself: Coverage ceases 3 residues before the CDR3 finishes, and the germline J gene fills in the end. The chain combines TRBV29-1 with TRBJ1-2, with 8 bases fitting TRBD1. The CDR3 runs 14 residues. The germline CDR1 and CDR2 sequences are SQVTM and ANQGSEA. The CDR3 loop is CSVESGQGAGGYTF. CDR3 bases read: TGCAGCGTTGAATCGGGCCAGGGGGCTGGCGGC.

Regarding this clone: The observed sequence ends 3 residues before the CDR3 terminus, with the missing tail filled in from the germline J gene. The genes are TRBV20-1 and TRBJ1-4; 10 bases map to TRBD1. The CDR3 is 17 residues long. Germline-derived CDR1 and CDR2 are DFQATT and SNEGSKA (reference sequence). J gave up 8 bases and V 5 bases, and 17 bases lay outside the gene matches. The part of the CDR3 DNA that was read is TGCAGTGCTCTTGGGACAGGGGTAGGGTACGGAAGGGAAAAA. Translation: CSALGTGVGYGREK. The entire CDR3 reads CSALGTGVGYGREKLFF.

Of note for this clone: The read falls 3 residues short of the CDR3 end, and the missing part is taken from the germline J gene. V gene TRBV11-2 combines with J gene TRBJ2-1, with 7 bases matching TRBD2. There are 14 residues in the CDR3. Germline lookup yields CDR1 SGHAT and CDR2 FQNNGV. The junction had 8 bases not matched to a gene; V was cut back by 5 bases and J by 7 bases. The CDR3 bases that were read are TGTGCCAGCAGCCTCGGACTAGTTGGAAATGAG. Its protein is CASSLGLVGNE. The whole CDR3 sequence reads CASSLGLVGNEQFF.

Worth noting for this clone: The read stops 3 residues short of the end of the CDR3; the missing end is completed from the germline J gene. The chain employs TRBV29-1 and TRBJ1-1, with 10 bases fitting TRBD1. The germline V gene encodes CDR1 SQVTM and CDR2 ANQGSEA. CDR3 length: 13 residues. Unmatched junction bases numbered 5, after V lost 7 bases and J lost 3 bases. The CDR3 sequence is CSGGQGSYTEAFF. The part of the CDR3 DNA that was read is TGCAGCGGGGGACAGGGGTCGTACACTGAA.

Remarks on this clone: The read halts 3 residues ahead of the CDR3 end, with the missing end drawn from the germline J gene. This chain joins TRBV10-3 and TRBJ2-1; a weak D match, TRBD1 (5 bases). The V end lost 3 bases, the J end lost 0 bases, and 12 bases lay between the germline ends. The germline CDR1 and CDR2 sequences are ENHRY and SYGVKD. The CDR3 runs to 16 residues. The CDR3 is CAISDFQGFSYNEQFF. The DNA read from the CDR3 is TGTGCCATCAGTGATTTTCAGGGCTTCTCCTACAATGAG.